The 28 T cell receptor beta chains listed next were all sequenced from one sample in a study of beta chain features in type 1 diabetes. Since all of the isolated RNA was reverse transcribed, expressed TCRB transcripts were what got sequenced. Profiling relied on immunoSEQ multiplex PCR, and the TCRdb table lists in-frame clones only, not all of them. The sample yields roughly 240,000 clones, around 14% seen once. The source material was naive CD4+ T cells from blood. Receptor source: a woman aged 40 to 49 in good health.

The chain has TRBV2 and TRBJ2-5, with D possibly matching TRBD2 (5 bases). The CDR3 covers 14 residues. Trimming left V 6 bases short and J 1 base short, with 12 bases between. Germline V lookup: CDR1 SNHLY, CDR2 FYNNEI. CDR3 DNA sequence: TGTGCCAGCAGCCCGAGACTAATCCAAGAGACCCAGTACTTC. It encodes CASSPRLIQETQYF.

This clone was found a few times. An end of the junction does not agree with germline; a read error may underlie this. The V gene is TRBV19, the J gene TRBJ2-1, with D maybe TRBD2 (6 bases). Germline loops: CDR1 LNHDA, CDR2 SQIVND (reference sequence). This CDR3 contains 16 residues. The DNA of the CDR3 is TGTGCCAGTAGTATATTCACTAGCCCTCCCTATAATGAGCAGTTCTTC. This sequence encodes CASSIFTSPPYNEQFF.

In this sample, this clone turned up a few times. This sequence joins TRBV7-2 and TRBJ2-3, with 9 positions matching TRBD2. Germline V gene sequence: CDR1 SGHTA, CDR2 FQGNSA. The CDR3 totals 17 residues. V was clipped by 2 bases and J by 3 bases; unmatched bases: 9. The CDR3 DNA follows: TGTGCCAGCAGCTTACATCGAGCGGGGGGAGGGACAGATACGCAGTATTTT. Its translation: CASSLHRAGGGTDTQYF.

The chain employs TRBV2 and TRBJ2-3; the D is unclear. The CDR3 spans 12 residues. Germline V gives CDR1 SNHLY, CDR2 FYNNEI. The V end lost 4 bases, the J end lost 6 bases, and 8 bases lay between the germline ends. The CDR3 is CASSGSSDTQYF. As DNA, the CDR3 is TGTGCCAGCAGTGGCAGTTCGGATACGCAGTATTTT.

This sequence joins TRBV5-1 and TRBJ2-1, with 16 bases matching TRBD2. Germline-derived CDR1 and CDR2 are SGHRS and YFSETQ. CDR3 length: 17 residues. With 5 bases clipped from V and 5 bases from J, the junction kept 7 bases outside the gene matches. The CDR3: CASRPGLAGGPNNEQFF. CDR3 bases: TGCGCCAGCAGACCGGGACTAGCGGGGGGGCCAAACAATGAGCAGTTCTTC.

CDR3 coding DNA: TGCGCCAGCAGGAAAAAGACTGGGACTGAAGCTTTCTTT. Translated, it gives CASRKKTGTEAFF. V is TRBV10-1 and J is TRBJ1-1; D unclear. Looked up from germline, CDR1 is WNHNN and CDR2 is SYGVQD (reference sequence). The V end was cut by 6 bases, the J end by 5 bases, with 13 bases between. The CDR3 totals 13 residues.

The J gene is TRBJ1-6, the V gene TRBV10-3, with 7 bases that match TRBD1. With V trimmed by 5 bases and J by 6 bases, 4 bases remained unmatched. The CDR3 extends over 14 amino acids. CDR1 is ENHRY and CDR2 is SYGVKD in the germline V gene. This CDR3 is CAISWDSSNSPLHF. The CDR3 DNA is TGTGCCATCAGTTGGGACAGCTCTAATTCACCCCTCCACTTT.

There are a few counts of this clone. In nucleotides, the CDR3 is TGTGCCACCGCTGGCGGGGGGGACAATGAGCAGTTCTTC. Amino acids: CATAGGGDNEQFF. The V call is TRBV10-3, the J call TRBJ2-1, with TRBD2 matching 9 bases. Germline assignment: CDR1 ENHRY and CDR2 SYGVKD. V was clipped by 10 bases and J by 5 bases; unmatched bases: 6. The CDR3 has 13 residues.

The chain links TRBV25-1 to TRBJ2-2, with D possibly being TRBD2 (6 bases). The length of the CDR3 is 14 residues. With 3 bases removed from V and 1 base from J, the gap between germline ends came to 6 bases. The germline gives CDR1 MGHDK, CDR2 SYGVNS. CDR3 nucleotides: TGTGCCAGCAGTGATAGCGGGAACACCGGGGAGCTGTTTTTT. As protein: CASSDSGNTGELFF.

The rearrangement uses TRBV25-1 and TRBJ2-2; 9 nucleotides align to TRBD1. Germline V gene data show CDR1 as MGHDK and CDR2 as SYGVNS. V shed 6 bases and J 4 bases; nucleotides not matched to a gene: 6. The CDR3 spans 15 residues. This CDR3 reads CASREVGQGTGELFF. CDR3 DNA sequence: TGTGCCAGCAGGGAGGTGGGACAGGGCACCGGGGAGCTGTTTTTT.

This sequence joins TRBV19 and TRBJ2-1, with 7 bases lining up with TRBD1. Germline CDR1 is LNHDA and CDR2 is SQIVND (reference sequence). With V trimmed by 1 base and J by 4 bases, 10 bases remained unmatched. The length of the CDR3 is 17 residues. The CDR3 spells CASSIGQGRGIYNEQFF. CDR3 sequence (DNA): TGTGCCAGTAGTATAGGCCAAGGCAGGGGGATTTACAATGAGCAGTTCTTC.

The chain links TRBV12-5 to TRBJ1-5, with D uncertain. This CDR3 region has 13 residues. V was pared by 4 bases and J by 9 bases, with 13 bases between. In germline, CDR1 is LGHNT, CDR2 FRNRAP. CDR3 region: CASGSSPEGPQHF. CDR3 DNA sequence: TGTGCTAGTGGTTCCTCGCCGGAGGGGCCCCAGCATTTT.

A note on this clone: An end of the junction differs from the germline gene, which may be a read error. The chain links TRBV19 to TRBJ1-5; D not resolved. Germline V gives CDR1 LNHDA, CDR2 SQIVND (reference sequence). The CDR3 sequence is 17 residues long. The CDR3 spells CASSIDRVRGGNPPQHF. CDR3 sequence (DNA): TGTGCCAGTAGTATAGATCGGGTTCGTGGAGGGAATCCGCCCCAGCATTTT.

J is TRBJ2-3 and V is TRBV27; 7 bases fit TRBD1. V dropped 10 bases and J dropped 1; count of bases not matched to a gene: 5. CDR1 and CDR2 (germline): MNHEY, SMNVEV (reference sequence). The length of the CDR3 is 13 residues. CDR3 residues: CATGGAGTDTQYF. CDR3 coding DNA: TGTGCCACAGGGGGAGCGGGCACAGATACGCAGTATTTT.

In this sample, this clone turned up a few times. The chain recombines TRBV5-1 with TRBJ1-2; 7 nucleotides align to TRBD1. V shed 4 bases, J shed 1 base, and the junction held 13 bases outside the gene matches. This CDR3 is 17 amino acids long. Germline V gene data show CDR1 as SGHRS and CDR2 as YFSETQ. CDR3 sequence (DNA): TGCGCCAGCAGCACAACAGGGGTTTTTAGGAGTAACTATGGCTACACCTTC. Its translation is CASSTTGVFRSNYGYTF. Complete variable domain (other parts from reference TRBV5-1 and TRBJ1-2): KAGVTQTPRYLIKTRGQQVTLSCSPISGHRSVSWYQQTPGQGLQFLFEYFSETQRNKGNFPGRFSGRQFSNSRSEMNVSTLELGDSALYLCASSTTGVFRSNYGYTFGSGTRLTVV.

The rearrangement uses TRBV4-3 and TRBJ2-3, with D possibly being TRBD2 (6 bases). V was trimmed by 1 base and J by 2 bases, leaving 10 bases between them. This CDR3 region has 15 residues. From germline, CDR1 is LGHNA and CDR2 YSLEER. The DNA for the CDR3 is TGCGCCAGCAGCCAAGTAGGAGGGTACACAGATACGCAGTATTTT. It encodes CASSQVGGYTDTQYF.

V usage is TRBV2 and J usage is TRBJ2-5; D possibly corresponds to TRBD1 (6 bases). Trimming took off 6 bases at V and 2 bases at J, with 19 bases between the two ends. The CDR3 has 16 amino acids. The germline gives CDR1 SNHLY, CDR2 FYNNEI. The CDR3 DNA reads as TGTGCCAGCAGCGAACTACAGGGCTGGGGACAAGAGACCCAGTACTTC. It translates to CASSELQGWGQETQYF.

The V call is TRBV1, the J call TRBJ2-5; TRBD2 reflects the table's D call only, with no check against the DNA. TRBV1 is a pseudogene locus. The CDR3 totals 17 residues. As DNA, the CDR3 is TGCACCAGCAGCCAAGATGATACTAGCGGGGTATGCAAGACCCAGTACTTC. This gives the protein CTSSQDDTSGVCKTQYF.

This clone was seen a few times. CDR3 bases: TGTGCCAGTAGTACCAACCCAGGGCACCAAGAGACCCAGTACTTC. This gives the protein CASSTNPGHQETQYF. The chain has TRBV19 and TRBJ2-5; perhaps TRBD1 as D (5 bases). This CDR3 is built from 15 residues. With 4 bases removed from V and 0 bases from J, the gap between germline ends came to 12 bases. The V gene's germline CDR1 is LNHDA and CDR2 SQIVND (reference sequence).

This chain connects TRBV6-5 to TRBJ2-7; 11 bases are a match to TRBD1. The CDR3 spans 15 residues. Trimming cost V 6 bases and J 4 bases; bases outside gene matches: 8. Germline V CDR1 and CDR2: MNHEY, SVGAGI. The CDR3 bases are TGTGCCAGCAGACCCCCGGACAGGGGGCCGTACGAGCAGTACTTC. This sequence encodes CASRPPDRGPYEQYF.

The chain carries TRBV19 and TRBJ2-2, with D unclear. V was clipped by 3 bases and J by 4 bases, with 9 bases between them. This CDR3 is built from 14 residues. Germline V gene data show CDR1 as LNHDA and CDR2 as SQIVND (reference sequence). CDR3 in amino acids: CASSITLPTGELFF. For the CDR3, the DNA is TGTGCCAGTAGTATTACACTACCCACCGGGGAGCTGTTTTTT.

This clone was counted a few times. This chain uses TRBV19 with TRBJ1-1; D is ambiguous. Germline V gene data show CDR1 as LNHDA and CDR2 as SQIVND (reference sequence). V lost 5 bases to trimming and J lost 2 bases, with 15 bases between them. The CDR3 runs to 15 residues. The CDR3: CASSPRHRRNTEAFF. The CDR3 nucleotides read TGTGCCAGTAGTCCGAGACACCGACGAAACACTGAAGCTTTCTTT.

DNA for the CDR3: TGTGCCAGCAGCTTGGCGGGGGGGGGCTTGGAGACCCAGTACTTC. This encodes CASSLAGGGLETQYF. The chain uses TRBV5-4 and TRBJ2-5; 8 nucleotides match TRBD2. Trimming cost V 0 bases and J 5 bases; bases outside gene matches: 6. Germline values: CDR1 SGHNT, CDR2 YYREEE (reference sequence). The CDR3 spans 15 residues.

The J gene is TRBJ2-2, the V gene TRBV11-2; a possible D gene is TRBD2 (6 bases). CDR1 is SGHAT, CDR2 FQNNGV, per germline. Trimming shortened V by 5 bases and J by 5 bases, and 18 bases separated the two germline ends. The CDR3 length is 16 residues. CDR3 in amino acids: CASSLGQGGRTGELFF. CDR3 sequence (DNA): TGTGCCAGCAGCCTCGGGCAGGGAGGACGGACCGGGGAGCTGTTTTTT. Full variable domain (missing parts from reference TRBV11-2 and TRBJ2-2): EAGVAQSPRYKIIEKRQSVAFWCNPISGHATLYWYQQILGQGPKLLIQFQNNGVVDDSQLPKDRFSAERLKGVDSTLKIQPAKLEDSAVYLCASSLGQGGRTGELFFGEGSRLTVL.

This clone has only a few counts. The CDR3 protein is CASSLVQGVGYGYTF. DNA of the CDR3: TGTGCCAGCAGCTTGGTGCAGGGGGTGGGCTATGGCTACACCTTC. The gene calls are TRBV5-6 and TRBJ1-2, with TRBD1 matching 7 bases. From germline, CDR1 is SGHDT and CDR2 YYEEEE. J was trimmed by 4 bases and V by 0 bases; bases with no gene match: 6. CDR3 size: 15 residues. Together with reference TRBV5-6 and TRBJ1-2, the CDR3 gives the full variable domain: DAGVTQSPTHLIKTRGQQVTLRCSPKSGHDTVSWYQQALGQGPQFIFQYYEEEERQRGNFPDRFSGHQFPNYSSELNVNALLLGDSALYLCASSLVQGVGYGYTFGSGTRLTVV.

Note on this clone: The sample has other DNA sequences that encode this CDR3 too. The chain uses TRBV2 and TRBJ2-5, with D perhaps matching TRBD2 (6 bases). Germline assignment: CDR1 SNHLY and CDR2 FYNNEI. The CDR3 is made up of 13 amino acids. Trimming took 1 base from V and 5 from J, leaving 8 bases between them. DNA of the CDR3: TGTGCCAGCAGTGAAGGGGGGGTGGAGACCCAGTACTTC. It specifies CASSEGGVETQYF. Combining the CDR3 with reference TRBV2 and TRBJ2-5 gives the whole variable domain EPEVTQTPSHQVTQMGQEVILRCVPISNHLYFYWYRQILGQKVEFLVSFYNNEISEKSEIFDDQFSVERPDGSNFTLKIRSTKLEDSAMYFCASSEGGVETQYFGPGTRLLVL.

This clone has a handful of counts. CDR3 sequence: CASRFATNEKLFF. The CDR3 DNA reads TGTGCCAGCAGGTTCGCAACTAATGAAAAACTGTTTTTT. The chain combines TRBV6-1 with TRBJ1-4, with D uncertain. The CDR3 runs to 13 residues. Trimming shortened V by 6 bases and J by 0 bases, and 5 bases separated the two germline ends. From germline, CDR1 is MNHNS and CDR2 SASEGT.

This clone was detected only a few times. V usage is TRBV18 and J usage is TRBJ1-2; tentative D call: TRBD1 (5 bases). Trimming took 3 bases from V and 6 from J, leaving 17 bases between them. The germline V gene has CDR1 KGHSH and CDR2 LQKENI. The length of the CDR3 is 15 residues. CDR3 sequence reads: CASSPLDREGHGYTF. CDR3 bases: TGTGCCAGCTCACCTCTAGACAGAGAAGGTCATGGCTACACCTTC.